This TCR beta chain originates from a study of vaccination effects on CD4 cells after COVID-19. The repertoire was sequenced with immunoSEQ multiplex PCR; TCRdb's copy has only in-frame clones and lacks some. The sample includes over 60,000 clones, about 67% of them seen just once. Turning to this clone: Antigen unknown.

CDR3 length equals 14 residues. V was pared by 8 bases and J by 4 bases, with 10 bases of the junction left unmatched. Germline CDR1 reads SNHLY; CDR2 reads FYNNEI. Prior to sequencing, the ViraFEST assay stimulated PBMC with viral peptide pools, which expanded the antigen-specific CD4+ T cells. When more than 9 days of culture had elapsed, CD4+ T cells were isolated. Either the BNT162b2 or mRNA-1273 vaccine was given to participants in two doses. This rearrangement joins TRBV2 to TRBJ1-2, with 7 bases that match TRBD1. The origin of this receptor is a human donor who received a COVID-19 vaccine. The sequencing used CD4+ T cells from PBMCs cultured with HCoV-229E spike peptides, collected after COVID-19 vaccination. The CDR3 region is CASWNRGIVYGYTF. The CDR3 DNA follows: TGTGCCAGCTGGAACAGGGGAATCGTCTATGGCTACACCTTC.